The present entry profiles one TCR beta chain with its context. This clonotype was found a few times. What this receptor recognizes is not known. No quality values exist for individual bases; no much larger clone is one base distant. This entry is derived from a study of T-cell memory formation after mild COVID-19 (dated by TCRdb to the early 2020s). Looking at the study overall: TCR sequence clusters from the two donors were found to be largely donor specific. The cohort was made up of two young adult volunteers, one female and one male, who were previously healthy. In a couple of donors, T-cell clones that expanded and contracted after mild COVID-19 were tracked by sequencing TCRalpha and TCRbeta repertoires over time.

Results the study describes overall, beyond this receptor: From day 15 to 85, contracting clones showed balanced CD4/CD8 phenotypes, whereas a second wave of clones that expanded from day 15 to 37 leaned towards CD4+. Contracting CD4+ clones were located mainly in the CM and EM memory subsets, whereas CD8+ clones were found to be enriched in EMRA. Some responding clones were detected in pre-infection memory, suggesting pre-existing cross-reactive memory T cells joined the SARS-CoV-2 response. Whether the second-wave clones peaking on day 37 were SARS-CoV-2 specific was not confirmed. Only a couple of mild cases were covered by the study, and larger cohorts that include severe cases with pre-infection samples were considered necessary.

Germline trimming amounts to 6 bases on V and 4 bases on J, with 14 as the count of junction bases outside the gene matches. Sequences MRHNA (CDR1) and SNTAGT (CDR2) are obtained from the germline V gene. The CDR3 runs 18 amino acids, cysteine and phenylalanine included. CDR3 DNA is the only sequence kept; it has 54 bases, read in frame from the first base. Instrument used: Illumina NovaSeq 6000. TCRalpha and TCRbeta cDNA libraries were constructed by 5'RACE with constant-segment primers, with sample barcodes and unique molecular identifiers being introduced. Trizol reagent was used to extract RNA from every sample. Library amplification was performed in two PCR steps, and a second sample barcode and Illumina TruSeq adapters were introduced in the second step. Libraries were sequenced on an Illumina NovaSeq with 2 x 150 bp paired-end reads. Per the original workflow: With migec v1.2.7, reads were demultiplexed and then collapsed into UMI-guided consensus sequences. With mixcr v2.1.11, UMI consensuses were aligned to TRA and TRB V and J templates and assembled into clonotypes. A clonotype was counted as expanded or contracted only when both edgeR and NoisET called the clonotype significant, with the noise models trained on biological replicates. For edgeR calls, the cutoffs were a false discovery rate-adjusted p below 0.01 and a log2 fold-change threshold of 1. As an exploratory analysis of dynamics, max-normalized trajectories of the 1000 most abundant clonotypes were examined with PCA combined with hierarchical clustering. The CD4 or CD8 phenotype of responding clones was assigned using the separately sequenced CD4+ and CD8+ repertoires. TCRdb reprocessing: public reads trimmed at Q25 with fastp, clones called with MiXCR, in-frame beta chains kept. When rows share a CDR3 protein, they turn into one entry using the most common DNA and genes. TCRdb's processing, not the authors' own work, is the source of the V and J calls. Across this sample there are fewer than 75,000 distinct CDR3 sequences, with 9% to 15% seen only once. The top ten clones comprise around 25% of the sample.

Ficoll-Paque density gradient centrifugation was used to isolate PBMCs. The sequenced sample was PBMCs or a T cell subset sorted from them (not recorded which). The sequence derives from a man between 18 and 29 years old who had mild COVID-19 (a few samples of this study predate the infection). The sample titles of this study are shuffled in the database, so cell type and time point are left out; the donor was told from shared clones. This sequence uses TRBV6-4 and TRBJ2-3, and 12 bases in between align with TRBD2. The CDR3 is CASSRPSGGVPQSDTQYF. The bases read TGTGCCAGCAGCCGTCCTAGCGGGGGGGTTCCCCAGTCAGATACGCAGTATTTT.